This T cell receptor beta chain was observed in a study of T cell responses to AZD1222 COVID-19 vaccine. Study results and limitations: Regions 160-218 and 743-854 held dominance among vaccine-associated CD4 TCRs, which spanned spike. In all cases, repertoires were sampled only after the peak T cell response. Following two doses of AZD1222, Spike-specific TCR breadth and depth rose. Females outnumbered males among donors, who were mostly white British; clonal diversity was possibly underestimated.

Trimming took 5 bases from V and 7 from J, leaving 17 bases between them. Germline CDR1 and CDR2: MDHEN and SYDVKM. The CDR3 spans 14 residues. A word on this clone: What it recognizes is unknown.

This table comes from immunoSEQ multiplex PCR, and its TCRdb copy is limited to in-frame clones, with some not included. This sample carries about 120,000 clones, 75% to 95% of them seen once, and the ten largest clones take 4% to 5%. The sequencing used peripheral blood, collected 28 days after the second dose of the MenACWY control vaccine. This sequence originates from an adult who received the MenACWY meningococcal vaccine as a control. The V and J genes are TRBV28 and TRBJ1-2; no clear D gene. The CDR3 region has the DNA TGTGCCAGCAGTCCCCGCGGTAGTTTGTTTGGCTACACCTTC. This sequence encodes CASSPRGSLFGYTF.